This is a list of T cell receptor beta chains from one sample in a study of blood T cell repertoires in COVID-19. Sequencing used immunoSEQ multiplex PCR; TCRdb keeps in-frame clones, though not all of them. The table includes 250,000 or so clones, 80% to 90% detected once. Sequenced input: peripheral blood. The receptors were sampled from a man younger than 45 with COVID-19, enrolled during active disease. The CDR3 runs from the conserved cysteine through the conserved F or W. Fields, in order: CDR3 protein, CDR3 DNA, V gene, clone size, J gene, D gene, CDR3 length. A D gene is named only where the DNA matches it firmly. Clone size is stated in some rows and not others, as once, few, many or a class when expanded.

CASSSTVSSYEQYF	TGTGCCAGCAGTTCGACTGTGAGCTCCTACGAGCAGTACTTC	TRBV27	-	TRBJ2-7	-	14
CASSLSWTGMAGNTIYF	TGTGCCAGCAGCTTATCCTGGACAGGGATGGCTGGAAACACCATATATTTT	TRBV11-2	-	TRBJ1-3	TRBD1	17
CASSGGTNYGYTF	TGTGCCAGCTCTGGGGGCACTAACTATGGCTACACCTTC	TRBV28	-	TRBJ1-2	-	13
CASSPQGSGAVGYTF	TGTGCCAGCAGTCCTCAGGGGTCCGGAGCGGTTGGCTACACCTTC	TRBV6-5	-	TRBJ1-2	-	15
CASSEGQRGTSSTDTQYF	TGTGCCAGCAGCGAGGGCCAGCGGGGCACGTCTAGCACAGATACGCAGTATTTT	TRBV5-8	-	TRBJ2-3	TRBD2	18
CASSLTGLYGYTF	TGTGCCAGCAGCCTGACAGGTCTCTATGGCTACACCTTC	TRBV3-1/TRBV3-2	-	TRBJ1-2	-	13
CASLAPNTEAFF	TGTGCCAGCCTAGCTCCCAACACTGAAGCTTTCTTT	TRBV28	-	TRBJ1-1	-	12
CSVSGMVGYTF	TGCAGCGTCTCAGGGATGGTTGGCTACACCTTC	TRBV29-1	-	TRBJ1-2	-	11
CASSELRGYNEQFF	TGTGCCAGCAGTGAACTACGGGGGTACAATGAGCAGTTCTTC	TRBV6-1	once	TRBJ2-1	-	14
CAWSWASGRANEQFF	TGTGCCTGGAGTTGGGCTAGCGGGAGGGCCAATGAGCAGTTCTTC	TRBV30	-	TRBJ2-1	TRBD2	15
CATSVNNEQFF	TGTGCCACCAGTGTCAACAATGAGCAGTTCTTC	TRBV24-1	-	TRBJ2-1	-	11
CASSYSAGTDTQYF	TGTGCCAGCAGTTACTCGGCAGGCACAGATACGCAGTATTTT	TRBV6-5	-	TRBJ2-3	-	14
CASSEALGFSGRRDEQYF	TGTGCCAGCAGTGAGGCCTTGGGTTTCTCGGGGAGAAGGGACGAGCAGTACTTC	TRBV6-1	-	TRBJ2-7	-	18
CASSYGGGSSYNEQFF	TGTGCCAGCAGTTACGGAGGCGGGAGCTCCTACAATGAGCAGTTCTTC	TRBV6-2/TRBV6-3	-	TRBJ2-1	TRBD2	16
CASSQGTEPISGNTIYF	TGTGCCAGCAGCCAAGGGACAGAGCCTATCTCTGGAAACACCATATATTTT	TRBV3-1/TRBV3-2	-	TRBJ1-3	-	17
CATRDRSNQPQHF	TGTGCCACCCGAGACAGGAGCAATCAGCCCCAGCATTTT	TRBV24-1	-	TRBJ1-5	-	13
CASKLSQKNEKLFF	TGTGCCAGCAAGTTGTCACAGAAGAATGAAAAACTGTTTTTT	TRBV2	-	TRBJ1-4	-	14
CASSYSGSGTEQFF	TGTGCCAGCAGTTACTCCGGGTCCGGGACAGAGCAGTTCTTC	TRBV6-5	once	TRBJ2-1	-	14
CASSKEVGRVNTGELFF	TGTGCCAGCAGCAAAGAGGTGGGCAGGGTGAACACCGGGGAGCTGTTTTTT	TRBV21-1	-	TRBJ2-2	-	17
CASSPGTGGYGYTF	TGTGCCAGCAGCCCCGGGACAGGGGGGTATGGCTACACCTTC	TRBV11-1	-	TRBJ1-2	TRBD1	14
CASSRMSTGAFSGANVLTF	TGTGCCAGCAGCCGTATGTCCACAGGGGCCTTCTCTGGGGCCAACGTCCTGACTTTC	TRBV7-2	-	TRBJ2-6	TRBD1	19
CAWSGQDAQAQETQYF	TGTGCCTGGAGTGGTCAAGACGCCCAGGCCCAAGAGACCCAGTACTTC	TRBV30	-	TRBJ2-5	-	16